This T cell receptor beta chain originates from a study of Ad26.COV2.S vaccination and SARS-CoV-2 variants. Study information: Among those in the COV1001 Ad26.COV2.S trial arm was the donor. Findings of the study overall: Vaccine recipients surpassed placebo recipients in spike-specific TCR breadth. After vaccination, substantial breadth of spike-specific CD8+ and CD4+ responses was reported.

Sample treatment: 15 to 20 received Ad26.COV2.S at low or high dose, single or two shots; about 5 received placebo; per-sample allocation not given. Sampling was performed 63 days after the first vaccine or placebo injection. The table came from immunoSEQ multiplex PCR; TCRdb's copy has only in-frame clones and leaves some out. The repertoire consists of about 350,000 clones, with 88% occurring once and the leading ten covering 6.4%. Per the germline V gene, CDR1 is LGHNA and CDR2 is YNFKEQ. The V and J ends lost 0 bases and 6 bases, in that order; junction bases with no gene match: 2. The CDR3 has 15 residues. Turning to this clone: Its antigen is not known.

The rearrangement links TRBV4-2 to TRBJ2-1; TRBD2 aligns across 10 bases. This sequence was found in a person between 18 and 65 years old who received the Ad26.COV2.S COVID-19 vaccine or a placebo. The input for sequencing was peripheral blood, taken in a trial of Ad26.COV2.S vaccine versus placebo. CDR3 protein: CASSQEWTSGNEQFF. CDR3 nucleotide sequence: TGTGCCAGCAGCCAAGAGTGGACTAGCGGCAATGAGCAGTTCTTC.